A single sample gave rise to the 30 T cell receptor beta chains below, sequenced in a study of blood T cell repertoires in COVID-19. Here immunoSEQ multiplex PCR was the method, and the copy in TCRdb shows in-frame clones only, minus some. The sample carries about 370,000 clones, about 87% recorded once. Specimen: peripheral blood. These receptors were collected from a woman in her 30s with COVID-19, enrolled during active disease.

The chain couples TRBV2 to TRBJ2-7; D may be TRBD1 (7 bases). CDR1 SNHLY and CDR2 FYNNEI come from the germline V gene. There are 15 residues in the CDR3. V was shortened by 6 bases and J by 3 bases, with 18 bases between the two germline ends. CDR3 residues: CASRVRQGGIYEQYF. CDR3 DNA: TGTGCCAGCAGGGTCAGACAGGGAGGCATCTACGAGCAGTACTTC.

Written as DNA, the CDR3 is TGCAGCGTTGAAGGGCTCCTAAGGGGCAATGAGCAGTTCTTC. It encodes CSVEGLLRGNEQFF. The chain combines TRBV29-1 with TRBJ2-1, with a tentative D call TRBD1 (5 bases). This CDR3 is 14 amino acids long. The germline V gene encodes CDR1 SQVTM and CDR2 ANQGSEA. Trimming removed 1 base from V and 6 bases from J, with 13 bases in between.

The chain employs TRBV7-2 and TRBJ1-3; D is unresolved. CDR3 length: 15 residues. Trimming took off 5 bases at V and 0 bases at J, with 11 bases between the two ends. Per germline, CDR1 SGHTA and CDR2 FQGNSA. The CDR3 DNA sequence: TGTGCCAGCAGCCCAAGACTGAGCTCTGGAAACACCATATATTTT. Its protein product is CASSPRLSSGNTIYF. Filled out from reference TRBV7-2 and TRBJ1-3, the complete variable domain reads GAGVSQSPSNKVTEKGKDVELRCDPISGHTALYWYRQSLGQGLEFLIYFQGNSAPDKSGLPSDRFSAERTGGSVSTLTIQRTQQEDSAVYLCASSPRLSSGNTIYFGEGSWLTVV.

This sequence joins TRBV5-4 and TRBJ2-2; the match to TRBD2 covers 9 bases. CDR1 SGHNT and CDR2 YYREEE come from the germline V gene (reference sequence). V was pared by 4 bases and J by 1 base, with 2 bases of the junction left unmatched. The CDR3 spans 15 residues. DNA for the CDR3: TGTGCCAGCAGCCAGCGGGAGGTGAACACCGGGGAGCTGTTTTTT. Its translation is CASSQREVNTGELFF.

Ten or more counts support this clone. The V call is TRBV4-3, the J call TRBJ1-5; D uncertain. V was clipped by 0 bases and J by 0 bases, with 6 bases between them. This CDR3 is 15 amino acids long. Germline loops: CDR1 LGHNA, CDR2 YSLEER. The CDR3 here is CASSQDGSSNQPQHF. CDR3 nucleotide sequence: TGCGCCAGCAGCCAAGATGGCTCTAGCAATCAGCCCCAGCATTTT.

The rearrangement uses TRBV28 and TRBJ2-2; TRBD1 might be the D (5 bases). CDR3 length equals 17 residues. Germline CDR1 reads MDHEN; CDR2 reads SYDVKM. V dropped 6 bases and J dropped 1 base, with 18 bases sitting between them. The CDR3 is CASSIVWAGKNTGELFF. As DNA, the CDR3 is TGTGCCAGCAGCATTGTATGGGCAGGGAAGAACACCGGGGAGCTGTTTTTT.

This clone has more than one count but fewer than ten. This chain joins TRBV3-1 (or the pseudogene TRBV3-2) and TRBJ2-2; 7 nucleotides agree with TRBD2. Trimming removed 2 bases from V and 4 bases from J; junction bases left unmatched: 10. Germline lookup yields CDR1 LGHDT and CDR2 YNNKEL (reference sequence). The CDR3 has 17 residues. In nucleotides, the CDR3 is TGTGCCAGCAGCCAACCTCGCGGGAGTCTAGGCACCGGGGAGCTGTTTTTT. Translated, it gives CASSQPRGSLGTGELFF.

This chain links TRBV7-9 with TRBJ1-3; D unclear. This CDR3 has 14 amino acids. CDR1 is SEHNR, CDR2 FQNEAQ, per germline (reference sequence). The V end lost 6 bases, the J end lost 0 bases, and 9 bases lay between the germline ends. The CDR3 DNA sequence: TGTGCCAGCAGGGTCGTGAGCTCTGGAAACACCATATATTTT. Its protein is CASRVVSSGNTIYF.

V is TRBV6-6 and J is TRBJ1-3; 9 bases are a match to TRBD1. CDR3 length: 16 amino acids. Unmatched junction bases numbered 8, after V lost 6 bases and J lost 2 bases. Germline values: CDR1 MNHNY, CDR2 SVGAGI (reference sequence). The CDR3 here is CASRIDRDRAGNTIYF. CDR3 in DNA: TGTGCCAGCAGGATCGATCGGGACAGGGCTGGAAACACCATATATTTT.

This chain connects TRBV24-1 to TRBJ2-7; 7 bases are a match to TRBD1. Germline values: CDR1 KGHDR, CDR2 SFDVKD. The CDR3 totals 13 residues. V lost 3 bases, J lost 3 bases, and 1 base stayed unmatched. The CDR3 nucleotides are TGTGCCACCAGTGATGGGACAGACTACGAGCAGTACTTC. It translates to CATSDGTDYEQYF.

The table lists this clone with a few counts. The rearrangement joins TRBV6-4 to TRBJ2-1, with unresolved D. Deletions cut 6 bases from V and 6 bases from J, with 18 bases between. The CDR3 spans 15 residues. Germline values: CDR1 MRHNA, CDR2 SNTAGT. CDR3 amino acids: CASSLTASPGNEQFF. In nucleotides, the CDR3 is TGTGCCAGCAGCCTGACGGCATCGCCAGGCAATGAGCAGTTCTTC.

This clone was counted once. The chain is built from TRBV5-1 and TRBJ2-7; D may be TRBD2 (5 bases). Trimming stripped 0 bases from V and 2 bases from J, with 9 bases between. This CDR3 spans 14 amino acids. In germline, CDR1 is SGHRS, CDR2 YFSETQ. The CDR3 bases are TGCGCCAGCAGCTTGGTAGCGTCTACCTACGAGCAGTACTTC. Translating gives CASSLVASTYEQYF.

The V and J genes are TRBV6-2 or TRBV6-3 and TRBJ1-1, with D hard to call. The germline gives CDR1 MNHEY, CDR2 SVGEGT. This CDR3 is built from 13 residues. The germline V and J ends were trimmed by 5 bases and 1 base, with 8 bases remaining between them. CDR3 DNA sequence: TGTGCCAGCAGTCCCACAAAGAACACTGAAGCTTTCTTT. It yields the protein CASSPTKNTEAFF.

The genes are TRBV7-9 and TRBJ2-7; no reliable D call. Looked up from germline, CDR1 is SEHNR and CDR2 is FQNEAQ (reference sequence). V was cut by 0 bases and J by 2 bases, with 8 bases left in between. The CDR3 is 14 residues long. The CDR3 nucleotides read TGTGCCAGCAGCTTAGCTAGCCCCGCCTACGAGCAGTACTTC. Amino acid sequence: CASSLASPAYEQYF. Complete variable domain (other parts from reference TRBV7-9 and TRBJ2-7): DTGVSQNPRHKITKRGQNVTFRCDPISEHNRLYWYRQTLGQGPEFLTYFQNEAQLEKSRLLSDRFSAERPKGSFSTLEIQRTEQGDSAMYLCASSLASPAYEQYFGPGTRLTVT.

The genes are TRBV5-5 and TRBJ1-1, with D unclear. V lost 0 bases and J lost 4, with 13 bases in between. Germline CDR1 SGHKS, CDR2 YYEKEE (reference sequence). This CDR3 is 15 amino acids long. CDR3 region: CASSLAAVTGTEAFF. As DNA, the CDR3 is TGTGCCAGCAGCTTGGCGGCGGTGACGGGCACTGAAGCTTTCTTT.

This chain connects TRBV1 to TRBJ2-1; the D call of TRBD2 is as the table states it, not checked on the DNA. TRBV1 is a recognized pseudogene. The CDR3 extends over 13 amino acids. DNA for the CDR3: TGCACCAGCAGCCTCCCCTACGACAATGAGCAGTTCTTC. Translation gives CTSSLPYDNEQFF.

The chain carries TRBV15 and TRBJ2-2; D is uncertain. The CDR3 runs to 14 residues. Germline loops: CDR1 LNHNV, CDR2 YYDKDF (reference sequence). V was cut by 0 bases and J by 8 bases, with 10 bases left in between. The CDR3 nucleotides read TGTGCCACCAGCAGAGATCCAGCGCAAGGGGAGCTGTTTTTT. Residues: CATSRDPAQGELFF.

The rearrangement links TRBV5-4 to TRBJ2-7, with TRBD2 matching 8 bases. Germline values: CDR1 SGHNT, CDR2 YYREEE (reference sequence). This CDR3 spans 15 amino acids. Unmatched junction bases numbered 7, after V lost 4 bases and J lost 1 base. This CDR3 reads CASSGGASGSYEQYF. The CDR3 DNA sequence: TGTGCCAGCAGCGGCGGGGCTAGCGGGTCCTACGAGCAGTACTTC.

The rearrangement links TRBV19 to TRBJ1-4; TRBD1 agrees at 7 bases. Germline CDR1 LNHDA, CDR2 SQIVND (reference sequence). The CDR3 runs to 12 residues. Trimming removed 11 bases from V and 7 bases from J; junction bases left unmatched: 7. DNA for the CDR3: TGTGCCTCCCGGCCAGGGGGTGAAAAACTGTTTTTT. Its protein is CASRPGGEKLFF.

The V call is TRBV24-1, the J call TRBJ1-2; 7 nucleotides line up with TRBD1. The CDR3 is made up of 13 amino acids. Per the germline V gene, CDR1 is KGHDR and CDR2 is SFDVKD. V gave up 5 bases and J gave up 5 bases; unmatched junction bases: 4. The CDR3 DNA follows: TGTGCCACCAGTGCGACAGGGATGTATGGCTACACCTTC. Its protein product is CATSATGMYGYTF.

The gene calls are TRBV7-9 and TRBJ2-7; 8 bases align to TRBD1. J was trimmed by 2 bases and V by 4 bases; bases with no gene match: 10. The germline V gene has CDR1 SEHNR and CDR2 FQNEAQ (reference sequence). This CDR3 has 16 amino acids. This CDR3 reads CASSSQRGTGAYEQYF. The CDR3 DNA reads as TGTGCCAGCAGCTCGCAACGTGGGACAGGAGCCTACGAGCAGTACTTC.

The chain links TRBV4-2 to TRBJ2-3; TRBD2 matches 10 bases. With V trimmed by 3 bases and J by 6 bases, 15 bases remained unmatched. From germline, CDR1 is LGHNA and CDR2 YNFKEQ. CDR3 length: 18 amino acids. CDR3: CASSQRPPLAGDTDTQYF. The CDR3 region has the DNA TGTGCCAGCAGCCAGAGACCCCCCCTAGCGGGAGATACGGATACGCAGTATTTT.

The chain employs TRBV29-1 and TRBJ1-1; D uncertain. Germline V gene data show CDR1 as SQVTM and CDR2 as ANQGSEA. The CDR3 is 13 residues long. With 6 bases removed from V and 1 base from J, the gap between germline ends came to 12 bases. The CDR3 spells CSVRELRNTEAFF. The CDR3 region has the DNA TGCAGCGTCCGAGAGTTACGGAACACTGAAGCTTTCTTT.

Comment on this clone: An end of the junction does not agree with germline; a read error may underlie this. The V gene is TRBV18, the J gene TRBJ2-7, with 11 bases lining up with TRBD2. Germline V gene data show CDR1 as KGHSH and CDR2 as LQKENI. This CDR3 is built from 13 residues. The CDR3 DNA is TGTGCCAGCTCAGGGGCCGGGACTAGCGGACGGGACTTC. Translation gives CASSGAGTSGRDF.

The rearrangement joins TRBV10-3 to TRBJ1-3; the match to TRBD1 covers 9 bases. Looked up from germline, CDR1 is ENHRY and CDR2 is SYGVKD. The CDR3 length is 14 residues. J gave up 7 bases and V 11 bases, and 12 bases lay outside the gene matches. CDR3 bases: TGTGCCGTTATGGCTTACGGACAGGGGAACACCATATATTTT. Amino acids: CAVMAYGQGNTIYF.

J is TRBJ2-5 and V is TRBV24-1; D uncertain. The CDR3 covers 13 residues. V was clipped by 7 bases and J by 5 bases, with 13 bases between them. The germline gives CDR1 KGHDR, CDR2 SFDVKD. CDR3 sequence (DNA): TGTGCCACCAGCCCCAGTGGGCTCGAGACCCAGTACTTC. Its protein product is CATSPSGLETQYF.

The rearrangement links TRBV7-8 to TRBJ1-5, with TRBD1 identical over 7 bases. This CDR3 is 16 amino acids long. From germline, CDR1 is SGHVS and CDR2 FQNEAQ. J was trimmed by 1 base and V by 4 bases; bases with no gene match: 7. The CDR3 loop is CASSSRQGSSNQPQHF. DNA for the CDR3: TGTGCCAGCAGCTCAAGACAGGGAAGCAGCAATCAGCCCCAGCATTTT.

The genes are TRBV15 and TRBJ1-5, with a tentative D call TRBD1 (6 bases). CDR3 length: 13 amino acids. V was pared by 3 bases and J by 9 bases, with 12 bases between. Germline values: CDR1 LNHNV, CDR2 YYDKDF (reference sequence). CDR3 region: CATSSTGKGPQHF. The CDR3 coding sequence is TGTGCCACCAGCAGTACAGGGAAAGGGCCCCAGCATTTT.

The chain couples TRBV30 to TRBJ2-7, with a weak D call TRBD2 (6 bases). The length of the CDR3 is 14 residues. Trimming removed 0 bases at V and 2 bases at J, with 11 bases between. Germline CDR1 and CDR2: GTSNPN and SVGIG (reference sequence). Here the CDR3 DNA reads TGTGCCTGGAGTGTAGGACTACTAGCCTACGAGCAGTACTTC. Translating it yields CAWSVGLLAYEQYF.

For this clone: Additional DNA sequences in this sample encode the identical CDR3. The V call is TRBV9, the J call TRBJ2-3; perhaps TRBD1 as D (6 bases). The germline V gene encodes CDR1 SGDLS and CDR2 YYNGEE. V lost 2 bases and J 1 base, leaving 8 bases between the germline ends. This CDR3 is built from 14 residues. The CDR3 nucleotides read TGTGCCAGCAGCGTCTCAGGGGGCACAGATACGCAGTATTTT. This translates into CASSVSGGTDTQYF. The variable domain in full, completed from reference TRBV9 and TRBJ2-3, reads DSGVTQTPKHLITATGQRVTLRCSPRSGDLSVYWYQQSLDQGLQFLIQYYNGEERAKGNILERFSAQQFPDLHSELNLSSLELGDSALYFCASSVSGGTDTQYFGPGTRLTVL.